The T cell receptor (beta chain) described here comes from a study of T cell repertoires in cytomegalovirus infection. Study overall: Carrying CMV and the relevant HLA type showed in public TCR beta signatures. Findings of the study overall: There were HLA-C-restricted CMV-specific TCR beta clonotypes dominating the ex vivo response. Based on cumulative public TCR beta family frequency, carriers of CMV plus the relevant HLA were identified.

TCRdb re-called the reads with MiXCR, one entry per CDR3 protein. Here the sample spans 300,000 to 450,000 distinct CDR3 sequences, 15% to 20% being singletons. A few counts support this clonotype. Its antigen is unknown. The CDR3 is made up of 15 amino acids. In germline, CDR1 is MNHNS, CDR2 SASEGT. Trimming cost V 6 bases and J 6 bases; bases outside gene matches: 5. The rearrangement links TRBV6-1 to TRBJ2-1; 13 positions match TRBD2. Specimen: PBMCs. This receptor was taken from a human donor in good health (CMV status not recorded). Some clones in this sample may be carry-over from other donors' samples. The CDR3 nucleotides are TGTGCCAGCAGGGCCCGGACTAGCGGGAGCAATGAGCAGTTCTTC. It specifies CASRARTSGSNEQFF.